The T cell receptor (beta chain) under discussion was sequenced for a study of early T cells in non-severe SARS-CoV-2 infection (dated by TCRdb to the early 2020s). Background on the whole study: Bulk RNA from unsorted whole blood was used for TCR sequencing, so alpha and beta chains could not be paired. What the authors observed across the whole study: VDJdb matching was skewed toward anti-spike CD8 responses and likely underestimated virus-specific expansions by missing private and CD4 specificities.

This clonotype occurred many times. The clone's antigen remains unknown. No quality values exist for individual bases; no much larger clone is one base distant. Trimming leaves V shorter by 1 base and J shorter by 4 bases, with the junction holding 5 bases beyond the gene matches. From the cysteine through the phenylalanine, the CDR3 covers 16 amino acids. Here the CDR3 DNA is all that survives: 48 bases in frame from base 1. The study was a case-control design nested within a healthcare worker cohort in London, UK, with weekly nasopharyngeal swab PCR tests and blood sampling. Between 23 and 31 March 2020, the week of the UK lockdown, healthcare workers were enrolled and then followed up weekly for as long as 16 weeks. Preparation of the library involved 5' RACE. Data came from a NextSeq 500. The TCR library protocol attached unique molecular identifiers to individual cDNA molecules to correct for sequencing error and PCR bias. Both TCR alpha and beta chains were sequenced, and tight co-correlation was observed between alpha and beta sequence abundances in each sample. As for the authors' bioinformatics: Decombinator V4 was used to perform V gene, J gene and CDR3 annotation of TCR sequences. Expanded TCRs were defined as changing significantly between any two time points under a Poisson model with p below 0.0001. Abundances of TCRs were expressed as counts per million after normalisation to the total number of TCRs sequenced in each sample. TRAV1-2 paired with TRAJ12, TRAJ20 or TRAJ33 defined MAIT TCRs, while TRAV10 paired with TRAJ18 defined iNKT TCRs. VDJdb, accessed on 1 November 2021, was searched for TCRs annotated for CMV, EBV and SARS-CoV-2, and TCRs annotated for more than one antigen were excluded. TCRdb took the public reads, trimmed them with fastp at Q25, ran MiXCR for clone calling and kept in-frame beta chains. Under each unique CDR3 protein, matching rows form one entry showing the most common genes and DNA. The V and J calls and clone size come from TCRdb's table, not from the authors' own analysis. This sample has tens of thousands of distinct CDR3 sequences in its table, and 4.5% to 7% of those were observed once. The ten biggest clones cover 4% to 5.5% of the sample.

The chain couples TRBV12-3 or TRBV12-4 to TRBJ2-5; 11 bases in between match TRBD2. The sequenced sample was whole blood, obtained at baseline. The source is an adult who was a healthcare worker with PCR-confirmed SARS-CoV-2 infection or an uninfected control (not recorded which). The sequenced DNA: TGTGCCAGCAGTTTAGTCTCTAGCGGGAGGAGAGAGACCCAGTACTTC. Its translation is CASSLVSSGRRETQYF.